The present T cell receptor beta chain was sequenced within a study of cytomegalovirus exposure and HLA in healthy donors. The CDR3 spans 11 residues. CDR1 is MGHDK and CDR2 is SYGVNS in the germline V gene. Trimming took off 3 bases at V and 6 bases at J, with 2 bases between the two ends. This PCR relied on a set of 60 Vbeta primers and 13 Jbeta primers. Profiled with immunoSEQ multiplex PCR; TCRdb holds only in-frame clones, not every one. The sample includes about 110,000 clones, around 77% of them seen just once. The source is a male donor in good health and CMV-seronegative. Specimen: PBMCs. The chain combines TRBV25-1 with TRBJ2-2; D is undetermined. The CDR3 loop reads CASSDSGELFF. CDR3 coding DNA: TGTGCCAGCAGTGACTCCGGGGAGCTGTTTTTT.